Presented here are 21 T cell receptor beta chains from one specimen sequenced in a study of shared clonotypes between healthy human individuals (dated by TCRdb to 2019 to 2021). The library was made by the immunoSEQ multiplex PCR assay. In TCRdb, the immuneACCESS table is reduced to in-frame sequences with V and J assigned. These tables do not hold every clone; where another copy was compared, an unresolved V gene accounts for under half, and the others remain unexplained. This sample lists roughly 1.4 million clones; 97% to 99% were detected once. The ten largest clones represent around 0.38% of the sample. The sample comprised naive CD4+ T cells sorted from blood. Reading the label with the study, this specimen's cell subset or site is: CD45RA+ positively selected. These receptors were taken from a man under 40 in good health.

This chain joins TRBV4-1 and TRBJ2-1, with 7 bases aligning to TRBD1. Germline lookup yields CDR1 MGHRA and CDR2 YSYEKL. This CDR3 comprises 19 residues. J lost 5 bases, V lost 0 bases, and 16 bases had no gene match. The CDR3 DNA follows: TGCGCCAGCAGCCAAGATCGAAAACAGGACAGGTTGGGGAACAATGAGCAGTTCTTC. Translation gives CASSQDRKQDRLGNNEQFF.

V gene TRBV4-1 combines with J gene TRBJ2-3; TRBD2 aligns across 11 bases. From germline, CDR1 is MGHRA and CDR2 YSYEKL. The trim removed 1 base at V and 9 bases at J, leaving 18 bases unmatched. This CDR3 contains 19 residues. The CDR3: CASSQVVSGRAEAWGTQYF. For the CDR3, the DNA is TGCGCCAGCAGCCAAGTGGTTAGCGGGAGGGCCGAAGCGTGGGGCACGCAGTATTTT.

This clone was observed a single time. J is TRBJ2-7 and V is TRBV4-3; TRBD2 aligns across 9 bases. The V and J ends lost 4 bases and 2 bases, in that order; junction bases with no gene match: 3. The germline V gene encodes CDR1 LGHNA and CDR2 YSLEER. The CDR3 consists of 14 residues. In DNA, the CDR3 is TGCGCCAGCAGCCTGAGCGGGGGGACCTACGAGCAGTACTTC. Translated: CASSLSGGTYEQYF.

V usage is TRBV28 and J usage is TRBJ1-2, with TRBD1 as a possible D gene (6 bases). CDR1 and CDR2 from the germline V gene are MDHEN and SYDVKM. The CDR3 totals 16 residues. Trimming pared 1 base from V and 6 bases from J, leaving 18 bases between. The CDR3 region is CASSLYRDTLIHGYTF. The CDR3 nucleotides are TGTGCCAGCAGTTTATATCGGGACACCCTTATTCATGGCTACACCTTC.

This chain links TRBV11-2 with TRBJ2-7; D is ambiguous. The CDR3 is 15 residues long. Between the trimmed V and J ends, which lost 0 bases and 5 bases, there was a span of 14 bases. In germline, CDR1 is SGHAT, CDR2 FQNNGV. For the CDR3, the DNA is TGTGCCAGCAGCTTAGATTGGGGAAGGAGCGACGAGCAGTACTTC. This sequence encodes CASSLDWGRSDEQYF.

This clone was found once. The rearrangement joins TRBV11-2 to TRBJ2-3; tentatively, D is TRBD2 (6 bases). V was pared by 3 bases and J by 3 bases, with 25 bases between. Germline CDR1 reads SGHAT; CDR2 reads FQNNGV. This CDR3 contains 19 residues. Written as DNA, the CDR3 is TGTGCCAGCAGCTTCCTCACTAGCCGGTCCTCTACGAGAACAGATACGCAGTATTTT. This translates into CASSFLTSRSSTRTDTQYF.

The chain joins TRBV12-5 to TRBJ2-5; 12 bases fit TRBD2. J was trimmed by 4 bases and V by 4 bases; bases with no gene match: 1. The V gene's germline CDR1 is LGHNT and CDR2 FRNRAP. The CDR3 sequence is 14 residues long. The CDR3 nucleotides read TGTGCTAGTGGTTGGGGACTAGCGGGAGAGACCCAGTACTTC. As protein: CASGWGLAGETQYF. The whole variable domain, remainder taken from reference TRBV12-5 and TRBJ2-5, is DARVTQTPRHKVTEMGQEVTMRCQPILGHNTVFWYRQTMMQGLELLAYFRNRAPLDDSGMPKDRFSAEMPDATLATLKIQPSEPRDSAVYFCASGWGLAGETQYFGPGTRLLVL.

This clone was detected a few times. J is TRBJ2-6 and V is TRBV2; D uncertain. With 3 bases removed from V and 2 bases from J, the gap between germline ends came to 2 bases. Germline V lookup: CDR1 SNHLY, CDR2 FYNNEI. The CDR3 contains 13 residues. The CDR3 bases are TGTGCCAGCAGTGAGGCTGGGGCCAACGTCCTGACTTTC. Translating gives CASSEAGANVLTF.

V is TRBV13 and J is TRBJ2-7, with 7 positions matching TRBD1. There are 14 residues in the CDR3. The trim removed 2 bases at V and 7 bases at J, leaving 8 bases unmatched. Germline CDR1 is PRHDT and CDR2 is FYEKMQ (reference sequence). The CDR3 region has the DNA TGTGCCAGCAGCTTAACAGGGGAAATAAAGGAGCAGTACTTC. Its protein product is CASSLTGEIKEQYF.

The chain couples TRBV5-1 to TRBJ1-2, with D possibly TRBD1 on 5 matching bases. Germline values: CDR1 SGHRS, CDR2 YFSETQ. CDR3 length equals 14 residues. V was clipped by 0 bases and J by 7 bases, with 13 bases between them. CDR3 sequence (DNA): TGCGCCAGCAGCTTGGCCGGGGCAGGTCGTGGCTACACCTTC. Protein sequence: CASSLAGAGRGYTF.

The chain employs TRBV10-1 and TRBJ2-2; TRBD2 might be the D (6 bases). CDR3 length: 15 residues. Germline V CDR1 and CDR2: WNHNN, SYGVQD (reference sequence). The V gene lost 3 bases and the J gene lost 6 bases, with 14 bases spanning the gap. CDR3 loop: CASSEGSQRAGELFF. CDR3 in DNA: TGCGCCAGCAGTGAAGGATCCCAGCGGGCCGGGGAGCTGTTTTTT.

The CDR3 loop is CAAGERNSGANVLTF. CDR3 nucleotides: TGCGCCGCCGGCGAAAGGAACTCTGGGGCCAACGTCCTGACTTTC. V usage is TRBV5-1 and J usage is TRBJ2-6; D gene ambiguous. The V end lost 10 bases, the J end lost 0 bases, and 14 bases lay between the germline ends. The CDR3 loop spans 15 amino acids. Germline V gene lookup returns CDR1 SGHRS and CDR2 YFSETQ.

J is TRBJ2-5 and V is TRBV10-3, with TRBD2 identical over 7 bases. J was trimmed by 4 bases and V by 7 bases; bases with no gene match: 3. Germline values: CDR1 ENHRY, CDR2 SYGVKD. The CDR3 runs to 12 residues. The CDR3 nucleotides read TGTGCCATCATGGGGGAGGGAGAGACCCAGTACTTC. It specifies CAIMGEGETQYF.

V is TRBV10-3 and J is TRBJ2-3; 7 bases align to TRBD2. This CDR3 is 15 amino acids long. Trimming took 3 bases from V and 0 from J; bases not matched to a gene: 3. The germline V gene encodes CDR1 ENHRY and CDR2 SYGVKD. The DNA for the CDR3 is TGTGCCATCAGTGAACCGGGGGGAAGCACAGATACGCAGTATTTT. It codes for CAISEPGGSTDTQYF.

In the case of this clone: Different DNA sequences within this sample yield the same CDR3. CDR3 region: CASSLDPQNTEAFF. The CDR3 DNA reads TGCGCCAGCAGCTTAGATCCCCAGAACACTGAAGCTTTCTTT. The chain combines TRBV5-1 with TRBJ1-1, with unresolved D. There are 14 residues in the CDR3. Trimming pared 2 bases from V and 1 base from J, leaving 9 bases between. The germline V gene has CDR1 SGHRS and CDR2 YFSETQ.

The chain uses TRBV6-5 and TRBJ2-7; D not resolved. Trimming took 5 bases from V and 6 from J, leaving 8 bases between them. Per the germline V gene, CDR1 is MNHEY and CDR2 is SVGAGI. The CDR3 loop spans 11 amino acids. The CDR3 loop is CASSNGREQYF. CDR3 nucleotide sequence: TGTGCCAGCAGTAACGGACGCGAGCAGTACTTC.

The CDR3 DNA is TGTGCCAGCAGCTTATACTACGAGCAGTACTTC. This translates into CASSLYYEQYF. This chain connects TRBV13 to TRBJ2-7; D gene unclear. The germline V gene has CDR1 PRHDT and CDR2 FYEKMQ (reference sequence). This CDR3 comprises 11 residues. With 2 bases removed from V and 3 bases from J, the gap between germline ends came to 2 bases.

The rearrangement joins TRBV5-1 to TRBJ2-5; D remains unclear. The V and J ends lost 1 base and 6 bases respectively, with 10 bases between them. The CDR3 loop spans 13 amino acids. CDR1 is SGHRS and CDR2 is YFSETQ in the germline V gene. CDR3 region: CASSLLGTQTQYF. The DNA for the CDR3 is TGCGCCAGCAGCTTGCTGGGAACGCAGACCCAGTACTTC.

V usage is TRBV29-1 and J usage is TRBJ2-2, with 7 positions matching TRBD2. CDR3 length: 17 amino acids. Germline V CDR1 and CDR2: SQVTM, ANQGSEA. With 4 bases clipped from V and 4 bases from J, the junction kept 15 bases outside the gene matches. The CDR3 DNA is TGCAGCGTTGCCGCGGTTGCGGGAGAGTGGGGCACCGGGGAGCTGTTTTTT. This codes for CSVAAVAGEWGTGELFF.

This rearrangement joins TRBV28 to TRBJ2-1; D is undetermined. Trimming stripped 4 bases from V and 2 bases from J, with 18 bases between. The CDR3 runs 17 residues. Per germline, CDR1 MDHEN and CDR2 SYDVKM. CDR3 sequence (DNA): TGTGCCAGCAGTTCCGCCGCGGCCGGGTTCGCCTACAATGAGCAGTTCTTC. Amino acid sequence: CASSSAAAGFAYNEQFF. Drawing the rest from reference TRBV28 and TRBJ2-1, the complete variable domain is DVKVTQSSRYLVKRTGEKVFLECVQDMDHENMFWYRQDPGLGLRLIYFSYDVKMKEKGDIPEGYSVSREKKERFSLILESASTNQTSMYLCASSSAAAGFAYNEQFFGPGTRLTVL.

The J gene is TRBJ1-4, the V gene TRBV5-1, with 8 bases fitting TRBD1. In germline, CDR1 is SGHRS, CDR2 YFSETQ. The V gene end was trimmed by 4 bases and the J gene end by 0 bases; junction bases not matched to a gene: 8. This CDR3 comprises 17 residues. CDR3 sequence (DNA): TGCGCCAGCAGCCGAGACAGGGGTAGAGCAACTAATGAAAAACTGTTTTTT. Translated: CASSRDRGRATNEKLFF.